A selection of T cell receptor beta chains follows, all from one sample in a study of cytomegalovirus exposure and HLA in healthy donors. Using immunoSEQ multiplex PCR, the repertoire was profiled, and TCRdb retains in-frame clones only, with some absent. The repertoire shows about 130,000 clones; the top ten hold roughly 2%. Sequencing was carried out using PBMCs. These receptors were obtained from a woman aged 60-75 years in good health and CMV-seronegative. Both conserved end residues are part of each CDR3. Each record gives: J gene, V gene, D gene, CDR3 DNA, CDR3 protein. A D gene is named only where the DNA matches it firmly.

>TRBJ2-1|TRBV2|NA
TGTGCCAGCAGTGTAACAGGTTCTCCCTACAATGAGCAGTTCTTC
CASSVTGSPYNEQFF
>TRBJ1-3|TRBV25-1|NA
TGTGCCAGCAGGGACGCAGGGGTTTCTGGAAACACCATATATTTT
CASRDAGVSGNTIYF
>TRBJ1-4|TRBV30|NA
TGTGCCTGGAAACGACAGGATAGGGGGTATGAAAAACTGTTTTTT
CAWKRQDRGYEKLFF
>TRBJ2-7|TRBV5-8|NA
TGTGCCAGCACCCCGAAAGTGAGTTGGGGGCTCTCCTACGAGCAGTACTTC
CASTPKVSWGLSYEQYF
>TRBJ1-1|TRBV6-6|TRBD1
TGTGCCAGCAGTTACTCCAGGGGGAGGAGTGAAGCTTTCTTT
CASSYSRGRSEAFF
>TRBJ1-5|TRBV4-1|NA
TGCGCCAGCAGCCCCCAGTTTCGGCCTCCGGGAACGGGAACTTATCAGCCCCAGCATTTT
CASSPQFRPPGTGTYQPQHF
>TRBJ1-1|TRBV5-1|TRBD1
TGCGCCAGCAGCTCTTCGACAGGGCCTAACACTGAAGCTTTCTTT
CASSSSTGPNTEAFF
>TRBJ2-7|TRBV19|TRBD1
TGTGCCAGTAGTATCTCGAGGACAGGGGTCTACGAGCAGTACTTC
CASSISRTGVYEQYF
>TRBJ2-7|TRBV30|NA
TGTGCCTGGAACACTGGACGGGGATTAGTCGAGCAGTACTTC
CAWNTGRGLVEQYF
>TRBJ2-5|TRBV7-8|TRBD1
TGTGCCAGCAGCAGACGGGACAGCCCATCCCGAGAGACCCAGTACTTC
CASSRRDSPSRETQYF
>TRBJ1-1|TRBV2|TRBD1
TGTGCCAATCAATTCGACAGGGTTGCCACTGAAGCTTTCTTT
CANQFDRVATEAFF
>TRBJ2-1|TRBV7-8|TRBD1
TGTGCCAGCAGCGGTGGACAGGGAAAGTTCTTC
CASSGGQGKFF
>TRBJ1-1|TRBV2|NA
TGTGCCCCACCCCCCGGGGTGAACACTGAAGCTTTCTTT
CAPPPGVNTEAFF
>TRBJ2-7|TRBV10-2|TRBD2
TGCGCCAGCAGGCTAGCGGGTAACCTGGAGCAGTACTTC
CASRLAGNLEQYF
>TRBJ2-2|TRBV11-1|NA
TGTGCCAGCAGCTTGGACTATTTGAACACCGGGGAGCTGTTTTTT
CASSLDYLNTGELFF
>TRBJ1-2|TRBV2|TRBD1
TGTGCCAGCACCCAATCCGGGACAGGTCTGAACTACGGCTACACCTTC
CASTQSGTGLNYGYTF
>TRBJ2-5|TRBV11-2|TRBD1
TGTGCCAGCAGCTTATCCGGGACAGGGGGCCTCCAGTACTTC
CASSLSGTGGLQYF
>TRBJ2-7|TRBV10-1|NA
TGCGCCAGCAGTGAGAAGACTTCCAGCTCCTACGAGCAGTACTTC
CASSEKTSSSYEQYF
>TRBJ1-2|TRBV27|TRBD1
TGTGCCAGCAGTTCGACAGGGTACGGCTACACCTTC
CASSSTGYGYTF
>TRBJ1-5|TRBV2|TRBD1
TGTGCCGGACAGGGAGATGGCAATCAGCCCCAGCATTTT
CAGQGDGNQPQHF
>TRBJ2-7|TRBV5-1|TRBD2
TGCGCCAGCAGCTTGGGTTTCCCTAGCGGGCAACTCTACGAGCAGTACTTC
CASSLGFPSGQLYEQYF
>TRBJ2-7|TRBV5-6|TRBD1
TGTGCCAGCAGCTTCGGACAGGGTCGCTACGAGCAGTACTTC
CASSFGQGRYEQYF
>TRBJ2-1|TRBV7-9|NA
TGTGCCAGCAGCTTGGCAGGGGACAATGAGCAGTTCTTC
CASSLAGDNEQFF
>TRBJ1-6|TRBV5-1|TRBD1
TGCGCCAGCAGCCAGGACAGGGGGCGTTCACCCCTCCACTTT
CASSQDRGRSPLHF
>TRBJ1-1|TRBV5-6|NA
TGTGCCAGCAGCTTGGGTTCTACGGTGAACACTGAAGCTTTCTTT
CASSLGSTVNTEAFF
>TRBJ1-6|TRBV28|NA
TGTGCCAGCAGTTTATTCGCTTCCGGAGGGCATTCACCCATCCACTTT
CASSLFASGGHSPIHF
>TRBJ1-1|TRBV4-1|TRBD1
TGCGCCAGCAGCCAAGTCGAGGCACAGGGGTTTGTGACTTTCTTT
CASSQVEAQGFVTFF
>TRBJ1-3|TRBV5-6|NA
TGTGCCAGCAGCTTGGCCCTGACAGGCCGATCTGGAAACACCATATATTTT
CASSLALTGRSGNTIYF
>TRBJ2-1|TRBV2|NA
TGTGCCAGCAGTGAAGCCCGAACCTTTGGGGGGAGGACAGGTGATGAGCAGTTCTTC
CASSEARTFGGRTGDEQFF
>TRBJ1-1|TRBV2|TRBD1
TGTGCCAGCAGACCCGGACAGGGGATTATGGGGGACACTGAAGCTTTCTTT
CASRPGQGIMGDTEAFF
>TRBJ2-7|TRBV7-9|TRBD2
TGTGCCAGCAGCTTAAGGACTAGGGGCGAGCAGTACTTC
CASSLRTRGEQYF
>TRBJ2-1|TRBV6-1|NA
TGTGCCAGCAACAGACACCCGAGCTCCTACAATGAGCAGTTCTTC
CASNRHPSSYNEQFF
>TRBJ1-2|TRBV5-6|NA
TGTGCCAGCAGCGGGGCGGGGCTCTATGGCTACACCTTC
CASSGAGLYGYTF
>TRBJ2-3|TRBV20-1|NA
TGCAGTGCTAGATGGGGCGATACGCAGTATTTT
CSARWGDTQYF
>TRBJ1-1|TRBV19|NA
TGTGCCAGTAGTATAGGGGGGGGAGGCACTGAAGCTTTCTTT
CASSIGGGGTEAFF
>TRBJ2-2|TRBV11-2|NA
TGTGCCAGCAGCTTCAGGGGATGGAACGACCAAACCGGGGAGCTGTTTTTT
CASSFRGWNDQTGELFF
>TRBJ2-7|TRBV19|NA
TGTGCCAGTGGTCGGCGGGGTGGCGAGCAGTACTTC
CASGRRGGEQYF
>TRBJ1-1|TRBV7-9|TRBD1
TGTGCCAGCAGCTTACAGGGGGCCAACACTGAAGCTTTCTTT
CASSLQGANTEAFF
>TRBJ2-5|TRBV9|NA
TGTGCCAGCAGAGGGGATTCGCGAGAGACCCAGTACTTC
CASRGDSRETQYF
>TRBJ2-3|TRBV9|TRBD1
TGTGCCAGCAGCGGCCGACAGGGCACGGGGACAGATACGCAGTATTTT
CASSGRQGTGTDTQYF
>TRBJ2-5|TRBV7-3|NA
TGTGCCAGCAGCTTAACCGAAAACAGGGCCCAGTACTTC
CASSLTENRAQYF